Many counts were recorded for the clone carrying this T cell receptor (beta chain). This entry is derived from a study of regulatory T cells in long-lasting Graves disease. Time point of the sample: newly diagnosed GD, antithyroid drugs for less than 3 months. Researchers made the TCR library from RNA that was extracted from PBMCs. To make TCR beta libraries, researchers used iRepertoire HTBI primers and Arm-PCR of CDR3 regions. TCRdb processed the multiplex PCR reads anew with MiXCR; each CDR3 protein has one entry. The data contain roughly 500,000 distinct CDR3 sequences, approximately 12% of them singletons. The ends were cut back, 0 bases at V and 6 bases at J, with 10 bases in the middle. CDR3 length: 13 residues. CDR1 is SGDLS and CDR2 is YYNGEE in the germline V gene. The same data also went into a second study, on T cells in Graves' hyperthyroidism and ophthalmopathy. That report adds: Among the patients, aged 18 to 65, hyperthyroidism was newly diagnosed and had lasted under 2 months. Exclusion of patients followed from uncontrolled infection, other autoimmune disease, pregnancy or lactation. Most expanded thyroid clonotypes above 0.001 also appeared in blood.

This receptor was taken from a man younger than 45 with Graves disease. Sequencing used peripheral blood mononuclear cells (PBMCs), obtained at new diagnosis, from a patient treated with antithyroid drugs. The chain employs TRBV9 and TRBJ2-7; D ambiguous. The CDR3 sequence: CASSVDTRLEQYF. DNA of the CDR3: TGTGCCAGCAGCGTAGATACCCGCCTCGAGCAGTACTTC.